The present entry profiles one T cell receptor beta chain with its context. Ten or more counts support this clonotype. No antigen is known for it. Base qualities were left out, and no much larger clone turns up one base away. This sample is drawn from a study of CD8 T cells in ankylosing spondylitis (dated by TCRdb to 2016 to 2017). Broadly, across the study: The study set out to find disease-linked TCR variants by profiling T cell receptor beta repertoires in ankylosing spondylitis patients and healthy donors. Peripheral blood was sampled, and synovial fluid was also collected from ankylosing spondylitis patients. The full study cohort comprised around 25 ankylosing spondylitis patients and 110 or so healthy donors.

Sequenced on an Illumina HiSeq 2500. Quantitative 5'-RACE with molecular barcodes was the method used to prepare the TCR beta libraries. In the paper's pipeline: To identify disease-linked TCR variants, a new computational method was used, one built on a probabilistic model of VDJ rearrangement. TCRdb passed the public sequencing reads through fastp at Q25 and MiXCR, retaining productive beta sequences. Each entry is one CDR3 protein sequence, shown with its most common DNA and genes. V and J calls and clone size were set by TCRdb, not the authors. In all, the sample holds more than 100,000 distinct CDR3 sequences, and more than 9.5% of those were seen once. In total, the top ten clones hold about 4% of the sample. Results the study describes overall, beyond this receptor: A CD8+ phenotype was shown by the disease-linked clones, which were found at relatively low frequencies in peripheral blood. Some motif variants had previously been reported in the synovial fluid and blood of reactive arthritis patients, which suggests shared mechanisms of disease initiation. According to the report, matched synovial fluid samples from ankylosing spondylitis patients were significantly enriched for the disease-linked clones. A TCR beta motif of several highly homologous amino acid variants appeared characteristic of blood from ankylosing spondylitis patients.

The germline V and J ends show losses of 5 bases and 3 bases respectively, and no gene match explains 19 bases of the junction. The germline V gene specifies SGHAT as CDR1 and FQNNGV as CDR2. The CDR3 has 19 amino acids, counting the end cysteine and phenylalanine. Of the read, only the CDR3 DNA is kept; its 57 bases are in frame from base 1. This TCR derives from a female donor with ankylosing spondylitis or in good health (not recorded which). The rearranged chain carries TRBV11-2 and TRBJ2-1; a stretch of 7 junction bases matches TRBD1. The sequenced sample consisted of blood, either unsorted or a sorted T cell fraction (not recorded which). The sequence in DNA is TGTGCCAGCAGCGGGGAATTTTCGGGTACAGGGGCCTACTACAATGAGCAGTTCTTC. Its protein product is CASSGEFSGTGAYYNEQFF.